The T cell receptor beta chain under discussion was sequenced for a study of cytomegalovirus exposure and HLA in healthy donors. This clone was counted a few times. Its antigen remains unknown. Germline V gene lookup returns CDR1 SEHNR and CDR2 FQNEAQ (reference sequence). Trimming at V came to 6 bases and at J to 3 bases, leaving 8 bases not matched to a gene. This CDR3 is 15 amino acids long. Researchers ran the PCR with 60 Vbeta and 13 Jbeta primers. Repertoires were generated with immunoSEQ multiplex PCR, while TCRdb's copy carries only in-frame clones and drops some. The table lists about 120,000 clones, approximately 79% of them singletons. Study outcomes and limitations: The study flagged around 150 TCR beta chains as cytomegalovirus-associated. Specificity for CMV antigens was confirmed in vitro for three of the CMV-associated chains.

The TCR sequence derives from a man younger than 45 in good health and CMV-seronegative. Sequencing input: PBMCs. The genes are TRBV7-9 and TRBJ2-1; TRBD2 matches 7 bases. The CDR3 bases are TGTGCCAGCAGTCAGAGGACTAGTCTCTACAATGAGCAGTTCTTC. This sequence encodes CASSQRTSLYNEQFF. The variable domain in full, with the rest retrieved from reference TRBV7-9 and TRBJ2-1, is DTGVSQNPRHKITKRGQNVTFRCDPISEHNRLYWYRQTLGQGPEFLTYFQNEAQLEKSRLLSDRFSAERPKGSFSTLEIQRTEQGDSAMYLCASSQRTSLYNEQFFGPGTRLTVL.